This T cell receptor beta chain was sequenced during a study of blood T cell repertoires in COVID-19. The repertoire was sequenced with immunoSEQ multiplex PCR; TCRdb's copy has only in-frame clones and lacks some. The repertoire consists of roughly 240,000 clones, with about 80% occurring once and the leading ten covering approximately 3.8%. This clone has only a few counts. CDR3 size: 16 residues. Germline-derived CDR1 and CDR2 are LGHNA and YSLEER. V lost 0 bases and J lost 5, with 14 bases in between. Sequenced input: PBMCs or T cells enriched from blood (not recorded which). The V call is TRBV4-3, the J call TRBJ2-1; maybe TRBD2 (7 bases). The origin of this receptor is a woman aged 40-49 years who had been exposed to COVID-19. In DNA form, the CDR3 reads TGCGCCAGCAGCCAAGATGGTGCGGGGGCCAACAATGAGCAGTTCTTC. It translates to CASSQDGAGANNEQFF.